These T cell receptor beta chains were read from a single sample in a study of blood T cell repertoires in COVID-19. Repertoires were generated with immunoSEQ multiplex PCR, while TCRdb's copy carries only in-frame clones and drops some. The profile shows a few hundred thousand clones, around four fifths of them singletons. The specimen was peripheral blood. The receptor source for this set is a woman over 75 with COVID-19, enrolled during active disease. CDR3s include the opening cysteine and the closing phenylalanine or tryptophan. Each record gives: clone size, CDR3 length, V gene, D gene, J gene, CDR3 DNA, CDR3 protein. The D gene is left open where the match is weak. Clone size is not always given. Where it is, it says once, few, many or a class for expanded clones.

.	13	TRBV5-1	.	TRBJ2-2	TGCGCCAGCAGCCCCCAGGACACCGGGGAGCTGTTTTTT	CASSPQDTGELFF
.	13	TRBV7-2	.	TRBJ2-1	TGTGCCAGCAGCTTAGACTACAACAATGAGCAGTTCTTC	CASSLDYNNEQFF
once	15	TRBV3-1/TRBV3-2	.	TRBJ1-6	TGTGCCAGCAGCCAAGCGGTTTCGGGGAATTCACCCCTCCACTTT	CASSQAVSGNSPLHF
.	12	TRBV6-5	.	TRBJ1-2	TGTGCCAGCAGTTCCCGGAACTATGGCTACACCTTC	CASSSRNYGYTF
.	17	TRBV5-1	TRBD2	TRBJ2-3	TGCGCCAGCAGCTTGGGACTAGCGGGGGGGCCGGCAGATACGCAGTATTTT	CASSLGLAGGPADTQYF
.	15	TRBV7-9	TRBD1	TRBJ1-2	TGTGCCAGCAGCTTAGCCACAGGGGATGTCTATGGCTACACCTTC	CASSLATGDVYGYTF
once	13	TRBV18	.	TRBJ1-5	TGTGCCAGTAGTCAGGGGCAGGGTCAGCCCCAGCATTTT	CASSQGQGQPQHF
once	15	TRBV28	.	TRBJ1-1	TGTGCCAGCAGTTTATATGGGGGGAAGGACACTGAAGCTTTCTTT	CASSLYGGKDTEAFF
few	15	TRBV19	.	TRBJ1-5	TGTGCCGCTAACCCGTGGGGGGGGGTCGATCAGCCCCAGCATTTT	CAANPWGGVDQPQHF
.	16	TRBV19	.	TRBJ1-1	TGTGCCAGTAGTATGGAGAGCGGGAGAGCGGGCACTGAAGCTTTCTTT	CASSMESGRAGTEAFF
.	18	TRBV27	TRBD1	TRBJ2-7	TGTGCCAGCAGTTACGGAACTTCGGACAGGGCGAGCTCCTACGAGCAGTACTTC	CASSYGTSDRASSYEQYF
.	16	TRBV5-1	TRBD1	TRBJ1-3	TGCGCCAGCAGCACCGACAGGGCGATCTCTGGAAACACCATATATTTT	CASSTDRAISGNTIYF
.	16	TRBV7-2	TRBD1	TRBJ2-2	TGTGCCAGCAGCTTAAACAGGGGGCGAATCACCGGGGAGCTGTTTTTT	CASSLNRGRITGELFF
.	15	TRBV5-6	.	TRBJ1-3	TGTGCCAGCAGCTTGGCCCGTCTCTCTGGAAACACCATATATTTT	CASSLARLSGNTIYF
once	17	TRBV18	TRBD1	TRBJ1-5	TGTGCCAGCTCACGGGACAGGGGCCAATTTAGCAATCAGCCCCAGCATTTT	CASSRDRGQFSNQPQHF
.	15	TRBV2	TRBD2	TRBJ2-7	TGTGCCAGCAGTGATTGGCCTAGCGGCTCCTACGAGCAGTACTTC	CASSDWPSGSYEQYF
once	15	TRBV14	TRBD1	TRBJ1-6	TGTGCCAGCAGCCACGGGACAGGGTTTAATTCACCCCTCCACTTT	CASSHGTGFNSPLHF
.	12	TRBV29-1	.	TRBJ2-4	TGCAGCGTTTTGACAGGTGCGGACATTCAGTACTTC	CSVLTGADIQYF
.	13	TRBV6-5	.	TRBJ1-2	TGTGCCAGCAGTTACAGGGAGGGTGAAGGCTACACCTTC	CASSYREGEGYTF
.	15	TRBV7-2	TRBD1	TRBJ1-4	TGTGCCAGCAGCGAGATGGGACAGATAAATGAAAAACTGTTTTTT	CASSEMGQINEKLFF
.	15	TRBV19	.	TRBJ1-3	TGTGCCAGTAGTATCGCAGGCTACTCTGGAAACACCATATATTTT	CASSIAGYSGNTIYF
once	17	TRBV7-2	TRBD2	TRBJ2-5	TGTGCCAGCAGCCCGAGCCCCTTAGCGGGGGGAAAAGAGACCCAGTACTTC	CASSPSPLAGGKETQYF
.	17	TRBV4-2	.	TRBJ2-1	TGTGCCAGCAGCCAAACCACAGTACGGGGGGCCGACAATGAGCAGTTCTTC	CASSQTTVRGADNEQFF
.	13	TRBV3-1/TRBV3-2	.	TRBJ1-2	TGTGCCAGCAGCCCCGACTCCATTTATGGCTACACCTTC	CASSPDSIYGYTF
.	15	TRBV5-6	TRBD2	TRBJ2-3	TGTGCCAGCAGCTGGACTAGCGGGGGGCCGAATACGCAGTATTTT	CASSWTSGGPNTQYF
.	18	TRBV7-2	TRBD2	TRBJ2-7	TGTGCCAGCAGCCTGTGGGCCACTAGCGGGGGGCCCTCCGGGGAGCAGTACTTC	CASSLWATSGGPSGEQYF
once	11	TRBV30	.	TRBJ1-2	TGTGCCTGGAGTGGGACATATGGCTACACCTTC	CAWSGTYGYTF
once	15	TRBV6-1	.	TRBJ1-2	TGTGCCAGCAGTGAACAGGGGTGGGGTAACTATGGCTACACCTTC	CASSEQGWGNYGYTF
.	15	TRBV6-5	TRBD1	TRBJ1-1	TGTGCCAGCAGGCCACTTAGGACAGGGGATACTGAAGCTTTCTTT	CASRPLRTGDTEAFF
.	15	TRBV27	TRBD1	TRBJ2-5	TGTGCCAGCAGTCCAAGGACAGGGAGGTCAGAGACCCAGTACTTC	CASSPRTGRSETQYF
.	17	TRBV5-1	TRBD2	TRBJ2-2	TGCGCCAGCAGCTGGGGGGCTAGCGGGACGAACACCGGGGAGCTGTTTTTT	CASSWGASGTNTGELFF
.	15	TRBV10-3	.	TRBJ1-4	TGTGCCATCAGCGATGGGACAAGAACTAATGAAAAACTGTTTTTT	CAISDGTRTNEKLFF
.	16	TRBV30	TRBD1	TRBJ1-1	TGTGCCTGGAGTGTACGGACAGGCCTCCTTCGGGCTGAAGCTTTCTTT	CAWSVRTGLLRAEAFF
once	12	TRBV7-2	.	TRBJ2-1	TGTGCCAGCAGCTTAGTCGTGAATGAGCAGTTCTTC	CASSLVVNEQFF
.	13	TRBV29-1	.	TRBJ2-7	TGCAGCGTTGAATACAGGGAGTCCGACGAGCAGTACTTC	CSVEYRESDEQYF
many	16	TRBV2	.	TRBJ1-5	TGTGCCAGCAGTGAACCAGGCGGGTATAGCAATCAGCCCCAGCATTTT	CASSEPGGYSNQPQHF
.	16	TRBV19	TRBD1	TRBJ1-1	TGTGCCAGTAGTACTAGACAGGGGACAGGGACGGATGAAGCTTTCTTT	CASSTRQGTGTDEAFF
.	13	TRBV2	.	TRBJ1-5	TGTGCCAGCATGGGGGGGGCGTCTCAGCCCCAGCATTTT	CASMGGASQPQHF
.	14	TRBV28	.	TRBJ1-5	TGTGCCAGCAGTCCACCACGGGAAAATCAGCCCCAGCATTTT	CASSPPRENQPQHF
.	13	TRBV3-1/TRBV3-2	.	TRBJ2-4	TGTGCCAGCAGCGCGCGAATGGGGGGCATTCAGTACTTC	CASSARMGGIQYF
.	15	TRBV7-9	.	TRBJ2-7	TGTGCCAGCAGCGAATCCGGGACTTACTCCTACGAGCAGTACTTC	CASSESGTYSYEQYF
.	13	TRBV3-1/TRBV3-2	.	TRBJ1-5	TGTGCCAGCAGCCAAGGGAATCGAGACAAAAGAACTTTT	CASSQGNRDKRTF
.	15	TRBV2	.	TRBJ2-2	TGTGCCAGCAGTGATGTGCAGGGAAGCACCGGGGAGCTGTTTTTT	CASSDVQGSTGELFF
.	16	TRBV18	TRBD1	TRBJ1-6	TGTGCCAGCTCACCAGGACAGGGGATGCCTAATTCACCCCTCCACTTT	CASSPGQGMPNSPLHF
.	15	TRBV9	.	TRBJ1-4	TGTGCCAGCAGCGTGTATGGGAGTGAGAAGGGAAAACTGTTTTTT	CASSVYGSEKGKLFF
.	18	TRBV7-9	TRBD1	TRBJ1-5	TGTGCCAGCAGCTTGGCCCCGGGACAGGGGGCTAGCAATCAGCCCCAGCATTTT	CASSLAPGQGASNQPQHF
.	15	TRBV19	.	TRBJ1-5	TGTGCCAGTGGCCCGCCGGACACCACCATGCAGCCCCAGCATTTT	CASGPPDTTMQPQHF
.	18	TRBV30	.	TRBJ1-6	TGTGCCTGGGAACGCAGGGCGCCCCTGGGCTCCTATAATTCACCCCTCCACTTT	CAWERRAPLGSYNSPLHF
.	14	TRBV7-9	.	TRBJ2-5	TGTGCCAGCAGCTTAGGAGGGTACCAAGAGACCCAGTACTTC	CASSLGGYQETQYF
.	15	TRBV9	.	TRBJ1-6	TGTGCCAGCAGCGTAGCTTGGCAAGGGGGGGCCCCCCTCCACTTT	CASSVAWQGGAPLHF